These T cell receptor beta chains were read from a single sample in a study of blood T cell repertoires in COVID-19. Assay: immunoSEQ multiplex PCR; the TCRdb copy retains only in-frame clones and omits some. The data hold roughly 150,000 clones, with roughly 90% observed a single time. The sequenced sample was peripheral blood. The receptors here all came from a man aged 18 to 29 with COVID-19, enrolled during active disease. Each CDR3 is given with its conserved first and last residue. A D gene is named only where the DNA matches it firmly. Not every row has a clone size; where given, it reads once, few, many or a size class.

J | size | D | V | DNA | CDR3
TRBJ2-3 | NA | TRBD1 | TRBV11-2 | TGTGCCAGCAGCTTAGAAACGCCAGGGACAGGGCGGTCAGATACGCAGTATTTT | CASSLETPGTGRSDTQYF
TRBJ2-2 | NA | NA | TRBV6-5 | TGTGCCACTTCGACGGTGGGGGGGAACACCGGGGAGCTGTTTTTT | CATSTVGGNTGELFF
TRBJ1-1 | NA | NA | TRBV19 | TGTGCCAGTAGTACTACAGAAAACACTGAAGCTTTCTTT | CASSTTENTEAFF
TRBJ2-1 | NA | TRBD2 | TRBV28 | TGTGCCAGCAGTCCGCCACCGGGACTAGGGCAGTTCTTC | CASSPPPGLGQFF
TRBJ1-6 | NA | NA | TRBV28 | TGTGCCAGCAGCAGCCCGGGTTTTAATAATTCACCCCTCCACTTT | CASSSPGFNNSPLHF
TRBJ2-7 | NA | NA | TRBV6-5 | TGTGCCAGCAGTTTCTCAACAGGGTTCGAGCAGTACTTC | CASSFSTGFEQYF
TRBJ1-2 | once | NA | TRBV2 | TGTGCCAGCAGTGAAGCGGGGCGGCCCTATGGCTACACCTTC | CASSEAGRPYGYTF
TRBJ1-1 | few | NA | TRBV7-2 | TGTGCCAGCAGTAACAGCAGGGGCTCTGAAGCTTTCTTT | CASSNSRGSEAFF
TRBJ2-5 | NA | NA | TRBV30 | TGTGCCTGGAGCTTAGAGACCCAGTACTTC | CAWSLETQYF
TRBJ2-3 | NA | NA | TRBV5-4 | TGTGCCAGCAGCTTCGACGGGGTTAGCACAGATACGCAGTATTTT | CASSFDGVSTDTQYF
TRBJ2-2 | once | TRBD1 | TRBV19 | TGTGCCAGCCGGGACAGGGAAACCGGGGAGCTGTTTTTT | CASRDRETGELFF
TRBJ2-2 | NA | NA | TRBV2 | TGTGCCAGCAGTGCCCGTACGGGCACCGGGGAGCTGTTTTTT | CASSARTGTGELFF
TRBJ1-1 | NA | NA | TRBV16 | TGTGCCAGCAGCCAATTTCGGACTGAAGCTTTCTTT | CASSQFRTEAFF
TRBJ2-7 | NA | TRBD1 | TRBV29-1 | TGCAGCGTTGAAGTGGGGACAGGGTACGAGCAGTACTTC | CSVEVGTGYEQYF
TRBJ2-1 | few | NA | TRBV21-1 | TGTGCCAGTAGACCACTAGCGGGAGACGTCAATGAGCAGTTCTTC | CASRPLAGDVNEQFF
TRBJ1-2 | NA | TRBD1 | TRBV7-9 | TGTGCCGGGACAGGGAGGTCTGAGGGCTACACCTTC | CAGTGRSEGYTF
TRBJ1-2 | NA | NA | TRBV29-1 | TGCAGCGTTGAATTCCTCCGTATCTCAGGGAACTATGGCTACACCTTC | CSVEFLRISGNYGYTF
TRBJ2-7 | NA | TRBD2 | TRBV28 | TGTGCCAGCAGCTCGGGACTAACCTACGAGCAGTACTTC | CASSSGLTYEQYF
TRBJ1-1 | NA | NA | TRBV28 | TGTGCCAGCAGTTTCCTACTTACAGGGTCTCGGATGAACACTGAAGCTTTCTTT | CASSFLLTGSRMNTEAFF
TRBJ2-1 | NA | TRBD2 | TRBV19 | TGTGCCAGTACTATGGGACTAGCTGCGGATGAGCAGTTCTTC | CASTMGLAADEQFF
TRBJ2-1 | NA | TRBD2 | TRBV7-9 | TGTGCCAGCAGCCCGTCCCTAGCGGGAGCCTACAATGAGCAGTTCTTC | CASSPSLAGAYNEQFF
TRBJ2-1 | NA | NA | TRBV3-1/TRBV3-2 | TGTGCCAGCAGCCAAGCCAGGGGTGCCTACAATGAGCAGTTCTTC | CASSQARGAYNEQFF
TRBJ1-1 | NA | TRBD1 | TRBV7-9 | TGTGCCAGCAGCTCGCCGCCCTACAGAGGGGGCAGTGCAACTGAAGCTTTCTTT | CASSSPPYRGGSATEAFF
TRBJ1-4 | once | NA | TRBV15 | TGTGCCACCCAACAGGGCGAAAAACTGCTTTTT | CATQQGEKLLF
TRBJ2-1 | NA | TRBD2 | TRBV28 | TGTGCCAGCAGTTTAGAACTAGCGGGTATCAATGAGCAGTTCTTC | CASSLELAGINEQFF